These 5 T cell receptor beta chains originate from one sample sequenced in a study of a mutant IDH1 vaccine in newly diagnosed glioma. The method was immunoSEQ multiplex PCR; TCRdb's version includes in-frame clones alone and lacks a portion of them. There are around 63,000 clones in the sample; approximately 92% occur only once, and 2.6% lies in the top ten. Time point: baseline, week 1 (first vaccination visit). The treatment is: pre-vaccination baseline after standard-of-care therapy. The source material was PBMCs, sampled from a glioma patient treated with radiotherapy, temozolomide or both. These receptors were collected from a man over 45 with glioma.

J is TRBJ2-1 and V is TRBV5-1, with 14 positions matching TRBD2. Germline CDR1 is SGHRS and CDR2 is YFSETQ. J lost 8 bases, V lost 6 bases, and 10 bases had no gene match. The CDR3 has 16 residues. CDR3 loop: CASTTVVGLAGDEQFF. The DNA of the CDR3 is TGCGCCAGCACAACCGTGGTGGGACTAGCGGGAGATGAGCAGTTCTTC.

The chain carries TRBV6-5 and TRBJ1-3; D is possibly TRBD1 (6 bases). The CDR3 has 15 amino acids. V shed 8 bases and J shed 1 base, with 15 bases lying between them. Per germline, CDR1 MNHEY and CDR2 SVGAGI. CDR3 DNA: TGTGCCAGCGGGCGGAACAGGGCGTCTGGAAACACCATATATTTT. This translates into CASGRNRASGNTIYF.

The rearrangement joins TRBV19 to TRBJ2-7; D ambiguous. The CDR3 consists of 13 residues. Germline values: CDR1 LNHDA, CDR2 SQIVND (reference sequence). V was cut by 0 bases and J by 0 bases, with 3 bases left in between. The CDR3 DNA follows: TGTGCCAGTAGTATAGATAACTCCTACGAGCAGTACTTC. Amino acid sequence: CASSIDNSYEQYF.

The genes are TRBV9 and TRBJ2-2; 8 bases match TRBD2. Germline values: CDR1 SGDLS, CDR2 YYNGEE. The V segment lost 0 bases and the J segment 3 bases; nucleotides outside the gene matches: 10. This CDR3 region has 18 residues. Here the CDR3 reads CASSVASLTSAYTGELFF. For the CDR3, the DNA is TGTGCCAGCAGCGTAGCATCCCTGACTAGCGCCTACACCGGGGAGCTGTTTTTT.

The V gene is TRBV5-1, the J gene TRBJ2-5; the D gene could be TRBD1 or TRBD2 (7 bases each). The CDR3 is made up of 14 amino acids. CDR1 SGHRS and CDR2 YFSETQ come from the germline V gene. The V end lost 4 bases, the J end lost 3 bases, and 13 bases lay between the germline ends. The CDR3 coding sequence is TGCGCCAGCAGCCCGACAGGGACTAAAGAGACCCAGTACTTC. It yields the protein CASSPTGTKETQYF.